The present T cell receptor (beta chain) was sequenced within a study of shared clonotypes between healthy human individuals. Study-wide points: Donor clonotype sharing was expected to depend on sequencing depth.

This clone came up once. Its antigen remains unknown. A read error may produce the germline difference seen at one junction end. Once extracted for a subset, genomic DNA was divided evenly among several immunoSEQ plates. Some clones are missing from TCRdb's copy, which holds only in-frame ones; the method was immunoSEQ multiplex PCR. The table shows roughly 2 million clones, with 85% to 95% occurring only once. This CDR3 spans 12 amino acids. Per the germline V gene, CDR1 is WNHNN and CDR2 is SYGVQD (reference sequence). CD45RA+ naive and CD45RA-negative memory subsets were separated from CD4+ cells. This clonotype originated in a man aged 18 to 29 in good health. The rearrangement links TRBV10-1 to TRBJ1-2; D gene uncertain. The material sequenced was naive CD4+ T cells sorted from blood. Subset: CD45RA+ positively selected. The CDR3 coding sequence is TGCGCCAGCAGTGAGTCGAAGTTTCCCCCAGCCTTC. It translates to CASSESKFPPAF.